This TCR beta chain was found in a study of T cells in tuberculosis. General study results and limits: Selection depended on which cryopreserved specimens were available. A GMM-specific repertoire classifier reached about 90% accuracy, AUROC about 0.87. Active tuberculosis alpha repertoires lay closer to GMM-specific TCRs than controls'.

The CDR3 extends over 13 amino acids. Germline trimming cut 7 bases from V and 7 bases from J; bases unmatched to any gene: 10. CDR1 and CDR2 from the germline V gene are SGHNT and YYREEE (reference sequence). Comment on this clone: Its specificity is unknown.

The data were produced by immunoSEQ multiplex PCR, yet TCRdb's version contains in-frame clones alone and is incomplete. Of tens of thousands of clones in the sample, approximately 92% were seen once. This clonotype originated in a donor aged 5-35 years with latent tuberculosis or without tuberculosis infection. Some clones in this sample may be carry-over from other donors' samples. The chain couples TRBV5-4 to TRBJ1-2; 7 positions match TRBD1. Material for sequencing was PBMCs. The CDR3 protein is CASHLQGPGGYTF. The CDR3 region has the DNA TGTGCCAGCCACTTACAGGGGCCAGGTGGCTACACCTTC.